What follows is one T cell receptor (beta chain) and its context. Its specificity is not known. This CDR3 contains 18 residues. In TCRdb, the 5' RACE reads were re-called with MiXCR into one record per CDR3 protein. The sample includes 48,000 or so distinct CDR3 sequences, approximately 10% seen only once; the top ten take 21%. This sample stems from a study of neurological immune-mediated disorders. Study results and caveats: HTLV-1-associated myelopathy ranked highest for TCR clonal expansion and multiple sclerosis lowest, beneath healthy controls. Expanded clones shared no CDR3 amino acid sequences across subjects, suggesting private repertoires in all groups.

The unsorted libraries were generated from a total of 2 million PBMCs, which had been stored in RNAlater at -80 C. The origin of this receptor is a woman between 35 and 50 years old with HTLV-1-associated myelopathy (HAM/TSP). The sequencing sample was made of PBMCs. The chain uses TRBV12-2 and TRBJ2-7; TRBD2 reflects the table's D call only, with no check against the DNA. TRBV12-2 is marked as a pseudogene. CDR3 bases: TGTGCAAGTCGCTTACGGCATGGGACTAGGCGAGACTGCTACGAGCAGTACTTC. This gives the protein CASRLRHGTRRDCYEQYF.